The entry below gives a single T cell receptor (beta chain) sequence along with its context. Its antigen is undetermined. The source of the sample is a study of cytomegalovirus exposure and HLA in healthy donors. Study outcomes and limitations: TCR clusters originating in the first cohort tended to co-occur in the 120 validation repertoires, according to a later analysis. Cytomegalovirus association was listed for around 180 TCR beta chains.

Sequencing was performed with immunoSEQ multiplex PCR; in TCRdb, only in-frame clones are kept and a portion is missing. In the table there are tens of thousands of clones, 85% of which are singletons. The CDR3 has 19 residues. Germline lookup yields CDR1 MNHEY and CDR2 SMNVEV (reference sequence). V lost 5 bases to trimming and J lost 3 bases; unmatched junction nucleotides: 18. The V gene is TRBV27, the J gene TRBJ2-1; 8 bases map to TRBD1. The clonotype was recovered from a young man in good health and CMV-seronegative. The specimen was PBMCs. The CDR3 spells CASSQARDRPFNYYNEQFF. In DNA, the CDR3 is TGTGCCAGCAGTCAAGCCCGGGACAGGCCCTTCAACTACTACAATGAGCAGTTCTTC.